Each of the 15 T cell receptor beta chains below was sequenced from the same sample in a study of follicular helper T cells after annual influenza vaccination. This table comes from immunoSEQ multiplex PCR, and its TCRdb copy is limited to in-frame clones, with some not included. The table records 12,000 or so clones, 80% of them present only once. This sample's time point: 2015-2016 season, pre-vaccination. The input for sequencing was CXCR5+ CD38- circulating T follicular helper cells from blood, taken on the day of influenza vaccination. Subset denoted: circulating Tfh, non-naive CD4+CXCR5+PD-1+ (ICOS+CD38+ or ICOS-CD38-). Source of these receptors: an adult who received the influenza vaccine.

This clone showed up just once. J is TRBJ2-3 and V is TRBV30; 7 positions agree with TRBD1. After removal of 3 bases from V and 2 bases from J, the junction contained 5 bases not matched to a gene. CDR1 and CDR2 (germline): GTSNPN, SVGIG (reference sequence). The CDR3 sequence is 14 residues long. Written as DNA, the CDR3 is TGTGCCTGGAGGACAGGGCTAAACACAGATACGCAGTATTTT. Amino acids: CAWRTGLNTDTQYF.

This clone was picked up a small number of times. CDR3 bases: TGTGCCAGCTCAAGGGAGAGGGTAGGAGGTGGCTACACCTTC. Protein product: CASSRERVGGGYTF. The genes are TRBV28 and TRBJ1-2; D remains unclear. CDR1 MDHEN and CDR2 SYDVKM come from the germline V gene. Between the trimmed V and J ends, which lost 8 bases and 7 bases, there was a span of 20 bases. CDR3 length: 14 amino acids.

The rearrangement joins TRBV25-1 to TRBJ1-3, with 7 bases that match TRBD1. The CDR3 has 12 residues. V lost 8 bases to trimming and J lost 7 bases; unmatched junction nucleotides: 5. The V gene's germline CDR1 is MGHDK and CDR2 SYGVNS. The CDR3 protein is CASGAGGNTIYF. Here the CDR3 DNA reads TGTGCCAGCGGTGCAGGGGGGAACACCATATATTTT.

The chain joins TRBV7-9 to TRBJ2-3; unclear D gene. There are 14 residues in the CDR3. Germline V gives CDR1 SEHNR, CDR2 FQNEAQ (reference sequence). V was trimmed by 5 bases and J by 10 bases, leaving 19 bases between them. CDR3 in amino acids: CASSPGRVSESQYF. CDR3 nucleotide sequence: TGTGCCAGCAGCCCTGGACGGGTTTCGGAGTCGCAGTATTTT.

The chain has TRBV11-3 and TRBJ2-5, with 8 bases fitting TRBD1. The CDR3 has 14 amino acids. With 5 bases clipped from V and 4 bases from J, the junction kept 6 bases outside the gene matches. CDR1 is SGHNT, CDR2 YENEEA, per germline. The CDR3 DNA follows: TGTGCCAGCAGCCGGCCGGGACAGGCAGAGACCCAGTACTTC. It codes for CASSRPGQAETQYF.

This clone ranks as medium-sized. The chain uses TRBV2 and TRBJ1-1, with D unclear. Germline-derived CDR1 and CDR2 are SNHLY and FYNNEI. This CDR3 comprises 13 residues. V gave up 4 bases and J gave up 4 bases, with 10 bases separating them. In DNA, the CDR3 is TGTGCCAGCAGTGTAGTAGTTACCACTGAAGCTTTCTTT. This sequence encodes CASSVVVTTEAFF.

The chain has TRBV5-1 and TRBJ1-1, with 9 bases fitting TRBD1. From germline, CDR1 is SGHRS and CDR2 YFSETQ. The CDR3 totals 21 residues. With V trimmed by 3 bases and J by 3 bases, 24 bases remained unmatched. CDR3 in DNA: TGCGCCAGCAGCTCTTCCGTAGGGACAGGGAATCTTGCGGGGCTATACACTGAAGCTTTCTTT. Its protein product is CASSSSVGTGNLAGLYTEAFF.

The J gene is TRBJ2-1, the V gene TRBV28; D unclear. Per the germline V gene, CDR1 is MDHEN and CDR2 is SYDVKM. V shed 7 bases and J shed 8 bases, with 12 bases lying between them. The CDR3 has 12 amino acids. The CDR3 is CASTDLLYEQFF. The CDR3 coding sequence is TGTGCCAGCACCGATTTACTCTATGAGCAGTTCTTC.

This clone was seen a single time. The chain uses TRBV28 and TRBJ1-2; 7 positions match TRBD1. The CDR3 spans 14 residues. With V trimmed by 8 bases and J by 6 bases, 12 bases remained unmatched. CDR1 is MDHEN and CDR2 is SYDVKM in the germline V gene. The CDR3 loop reads CASFNPGGAHGYTF. The CDR3 DNA is TGTGCCAGCTTTAACCCAGGGGGGGCGCATGGCTACACCTTC.

V is TRBV7-9 and J is TRBJ2-3; 7 nucleotides agree with TRBD2. CDR3 length: 15 amino acids. Trimming at V came to 0 bases and at J to 10 bases, leaving 10 bases not matched to a gene. Germline-derived CDR1 and CDR2 are SEHNR and FQNEAQ (reference sequence). The CDR3 nucleotides read TGTGCCAGCAGCTTAGCGGTGGCGGGACGGGAGGCGCAGTATTTT. Its translation is CASSLAVAGREAQYF.

The V call is TRBV11-2, the J call TRBJ2-6, with D unresolved. The CDR3 totals 17 residues. Trimming took 1 base from V and 3 from J, leaving 13 bases between them. Per the germline V gene, CDR1 is SGHAT and CDR2 is FQNNGV. The CDR3 DNA reads as TGTGCCAGCAGCTTAGGTCCGGGTGCCGGTGGGGCCAACGTCCTGACTTTC. It encodes CASSLGPGAGGANVLTF.

This chain joins TRBV30 and TRBJ2-3; 10 positions match TRBD2. The CDR3 totals 15 residues. After removal of 4 bases from V and 0 bases from J, the junction contained 4 bases not matched to a gene. The germline gives CDR1 GTSNPN, CDR2 SVGIG (reference sequence). CDR3 DNA: TGTGCCTGGAAGATAGCGGGGGGCAGCACAGATACGCAGTATTTT. Its translation: CAWKIAGGSTDTQYF.

This sequence joins TRBV6-1 and TRBJ1-1; D remains ambiguous. Germline values: CDR1 MNHNS, CDR2 SASEGT. This CDR3 has 15 residues. Trimming removed 1 base from V and 0 bases from J, with 9 bases in between. CDR3 DNA sequence: TGTGCCAGCAGTGAAGGTATCAACATGAACACTGAAGCTTTCTTT. Translated, it gives CASSEGINMNTEAFF.

J is TRBJ1-2 and V is TRBV19; unclear D gene. Germline V gives CDR1 LNHDA, CDR2 SQIVND (reference sequence). This CDR3 spans 15 amino acids. The germline V and J ends were trimmed by 7 bases and 8 bases, with 23 bases remaining between them. The CDR3 protein is CASIGFSTTWGGYTF. CDR3 sequence (DNA): TGTGCCAGTATCGGTTTTTCTACTACCTGGGGAGGCTACACCTTC.

The chain links TRBV9 to TRBJ2-5; D gene unclear. V was trimmed by 1 base and J by 1 base, leaving 11 bases between them. Germline V gives CDR1 SGDLS, CDR2 YYNGEE. This CDR3 contains 15 residues. The CDR3 reads CASSVLGFGQETQYF. For the CDR3, the DNA is TGTGCCAGCAGCGTACTGGGTTTTGGCCAAGAGACCCAGTACTTC.